These T cell receptor beta chains were read from a single sample in a study of blood T cell repertoires in COVID-19. Clones were read by immunoSEQ multiplex PCR, and TCRdb kept only the in-frame ones, dropping some. This table has tens of thousands of clones, 82% appearing once. Sequenced input: peripheral blood. These receptors originate from an elderly woman with acute or convalescent COVID-19. The CDR3 runs from the conserved cysteine through the conserved F or W. A D gene is named only where the DNA matches it firmly. A row's size may be missing; if present it is once, few, many or a size class.

>TRBV7-9|.|.|TRBJ2-3|14
CASGMDRATDTQYF
TGTGCCAGCGGAATGGACAGAGCAACAGATACGCAGTATTTT
>TRBV28|.|TRBD1|TRBJ1-5|16
CASSLHGQGSAQPQHF
TGTGCCAGCAGTTTACACGGACAGGGGTCGGCTCAGCCCCAGCATTTT
>TRBV6-1|.|.|TRBJ1-1|15
CASSELDSMNTEAFF
TGTGCCAGCAGTGAACTGGACAGCATGAACACTGAAGCTTTCTTT
>TRBV5-4|.|TRBD2|TRBJ2-1|15
CASSPSGGSYNEQFF
TGTGCCAGCAGCCCTAGCGGGGGCTCCTACAATGAGCAGTTCTTC
>TRBV3-1/TRBV3-2|.|.|TRBJ1-5|13
CASSQGWNQPQHF
TGTGCCAGCAGCCAGGGCTGGAATCAGCCCCAGCATTTT
>TRBV6-2/TRBV6-3|.|.|TRBJ1-1|14
CASSYGGVLTEAFF
TGTGCCAGCAGTTACGGGGGGGTTCTCACTGAAGCTTTCTTT
>TRBV5-1|few|.|TRBJ1-1|15
CASSLEVRENTEAFF
TGCGCCAGCAGCTTGGAAGTGAGGGAGAACACTGAAGCTTTCTTT
>TRBV27|.|TRBD2|TRBJ2-1|13
CASSLILGTSGFF
TGTGCCAGCAGCCTCATCCTGGGGACTAGCGGGTTCTTC
>TRBV3-1/TRBV3-2|.|.|TRBJ2-2|16
CASSQGRGSNTGELFF
TGTGCCAGCAGCCAAGGGCGGGGATCGAACACCGGGGAGCTGTTTTTT
>TRBV5-1|few|.|TRBJ2-7|13
CASSLDPGVEQYF
TGCGCCAGCAGCTTGGACCCAGGGGTCGAGCAGTACTTC
>TRBV7-2|.|TRBD2|TRBJ2-1|15
CASSLAGGHYNEQFF
TGTGCCAGCAGCTTAGCGGGAGGGCACTACAATGAGCAGTTCTTC
>TRBV29-1|.|.|TRBJ1-2|11
CSVGQNYGYTF
TGCAGCGTTGGGCAGAACTATGGCTACACCTTC
>TRBV6-1|once|TRBD1|TRBJ2-5|18
CASSDGGLGQGISETQYF
TGTGCCAGCAGTGATGGGGGGCTGGGACAGGGAATTTCAGAGACCCAGTACTTC
>TRBV28|.|.|TRBJ1-2|15
CASSSRRLRFYGYTF
TGTGCCAGCAGTTCCCGGAGGCTACGCTTTTATGGCTACACCTTC
>TRBV9|.|TRBD2|TRBJ2-3|18
CASSVGSPGAGGQNTQYF
TGTGCCAGCAGCGTAGGCTCCCCTGGGGCGGGGGGGCAGAATACGCAGTATTTT
>TRBV5-1|.|TRBD1|TRBJ2-2|14
CASSLAQGAGELFF
TGCGCCAGCAGCTTGGCTCAGGGGGCCGGGGAGCTGTTTTTT
>TRBV28|few|.|TRBJ2-6|15
CASSLHNSGANVLTF
TGTGCCAGCAGTCTCCACAACTCTGGGGCCAACGTCCTGACTTTC
>TRBV7-6|.|TRBD2|TRBJ2-1|16
CASSRMTSGSRNEQFF
TGTGCCAGCAGCCGCATGACTAGCGGGAGTCGGAATGAGCAGTTCTTC
>TRBV27|once|.|TRBJ1-1|15
CASSSLGSGLLKAFF
TGTGCCAGCAGTTCCCTCGGGTCTGGCCTCCTGAAGGCTTTCTTT
>TRBV7-8|few|.|TRBJ1-2|13
CASSRWAGDGYTF
TGTGCCAGCAGCCGCTGGGCGGGGGATGGCTACACCTTC
>TRBV5-1|.|TRBD1|TRBJ2-7|15
CASSPGTGTTHEQYF
TGCGCCAGCAGCCCTGGGACAGGGACGACCCACGAGCAGTACTTC
>TRBV6-5|.|.|TRBJ1-1|13
CASSPGFGTEAFF
TGTGCCAGCAGCCCGGGGTTCGGCACTGAAGCTTTCTTT
>TRBV10-2|few|.|TRBJ2-5|12
CASSELAGTQYF
TGCGCCAGCAGTGAACTAGCAGGGACCCAGTACTTC
>TRBV7-6|.|TRBD2|TRBJ2-7|16
CASSLRSGRDAYEQYF
TGTGCCAGCAGCCTACGTAGCGGGAGGGACGCCTACGAGCAGTACTTC
>TRBV5-6|.|.|TRBJ2-2|15
CASSRQEVNTGELFF
TGTGCCAGCAGCAGACAGGAGGTGAACACCGGGGAGCTGTTTTTT
>TRBV19|.|TRBD1|TRBJ1-6|19
CASSFASTNRGESNSPLHF
TGTGCCAGTAGCTTTGCCTCCACGAACAGGGGAGAATCTAATTCACCCCTCCACTTT
>TRBV28|.|.|TRBJ1-1|14
CASSPPVGNTEAFF
TGTGCCAGCAGCCCTCCGGTCGGGAACACTGAAGCTTTCTTT
>TRBV6-4|.|.|TRBJ2-3|16
CASSYLAGSSTDTQYF
TGTGCCAGCAGTTACCTCGCCGGGTCTAGCACAGATACGCAGTATTTT
>TRBV5-1|.|TRBD2|TRBJ2-7|14
CASSLAGRTYEQYF
TGCGCCAGCAGCCTAGCGGGGCGCACCTACGAGCAGTACTTC
>TRBV28|.|TRBD2|TRBJ2-7|13
CASSSGSTYEQYF
TGTGCCAGCTCTAGCGGGAGCACCTACGAGCAGTACTTC
>TRBV5-4|.|TRBD2|TRBJ2-2|17
CASSLSSGGGNTGELFF
TGTGCCAGCAGCTTGTCAAGCGGCGGGGGTAACACCGGGGAGCTGTTTTTT
>TRBV18|.|.|TRBJ1-2|15
CASSPGQRETYGYTF
TGTGCCAGCTCACCCGGACAGAGGGAGACCTATGGCTACACCTTC
>TRBV3-1/TRBV3-2|few|TRBD1|TRBJ1-1|18
CASSQGPSTGRRNTEAFF
TGTGCCAGCAGCCAAGGACCCTCGACAGGGAGGAGGAACACTGAAGCTTTCTTT
>TRBV5-4|.|.|TRBJ1-4|14
CASSLNVAEEKLFF
TGTGCCAGCAGCTTGAATGTTGCGGAGGAAAAACTGTTTTTT
>TRBV6-5|.|.|TRBJ2-7|15
CASSYTSGQFYEQYF
TGTGCCAGCAGTTATACGTCGGGACAATTCTACGAGCAGTACTTC
>TRBV5-1|.|.|TRBJ1-1|14
CASSLGGQNTEAFF
TGCGCCAGCAGCTTGGGGGGACAGAACACTGAAGCTTTCTTT
>TRBV5-1|.|TRBD2|TRBJ2-1|17
CASSLLSSGLGDNEQFF
TGCGCCAGCAGCTTGTTGTCTAGCGGGTTGGGGGACAATGAGCAGTTCTTC
>TRBV27|.|TRBD2|TRBJ2-7|14
CASSLRLADYEQYF
TGTGCCAGCAGTTTGCGACTAGCGGACTACGAGCAGTACTTC
>TRBV6-2/TRBV6-3|.|TRBD2|TRBJ2-1|15
CASSGLAGVYNEQFF
TGTGCCAGCAGTGGACTAGCGGGAGTCTACAATGAGCAGTTCTTC
>TRBV3-1/TRBV3-2|.|TRBD2|TRBJ2-3|17
CASSQGSASGRTDTQYF
TGTGCCAGCAGCCAGGGTTCGGCTAGCGGGAGAACAGATACGCAGTATTTT
>TRBV2|.|TRBD2|TRBJ2-5|15
CASSDRGLAEETQYF
TGTGCCAGCAGTGATAGGGGTCTAGCGGAAGAGACCCAGTACTTC
>TRBV3-1/TRBV3-2|.|.|TRBJ1-4|16
CASSQQLAGVGEKLFF
TGTGCCAGCAGCCAGCAACTAGCGGGAGTTGGTGAAAAACTGTTTTTT
>TRBV3-1/TRBV3-2|.|TRBD1|TRBJ2-4|13
CASGEGASNIQYF
TGTGCCAGCGGTGAGGGGGCCTCAAACATTCAGTACTTC
>TRBV18|.|.|TRBJ2-7|13
CASSPPGSNEQYF
TGTGCCAGCTCACCACCGGGGAGCAACGAGCAGTACTTC
>TRBV9|.|TRBD2|TRBJ2-1|17
CASSPGGSGSSYNEQFF
TGTGCCAGCAGCCCGGGGGGTAGCGGGAGCTCCTACAATGAGCAGTTCTTC
>TRBV20-1|.|.|TRBJ1-2|11
CSVRPSYGYTF
TGCAGTGTTCGCCCCAGCTATGGCTACACCTTC
>TRBV18|.|.|TRBJ1-5|15
CASSQQGAGDQPQHF
TGTGCCAGCTCCCAACAGGGAGCTGGGGATCAGCCCCAGCATTTT
>TRBV6-5|.|.|TRBJ2-7|15
CASSYSLDSAGEQYF
TGTGCCAGCAGTTACTCCTTGGACTCGGCGGGAGAGCAGTACTTC
>TRBV6-5|.|.|TRBJ1-4|14
CASSPGGASEKLFF
TGTGCCAGCAGTCCGGGGGGGGCAAGTGAAAAACTGTTTTTT
>TRBV5-4|.|TRBD1|TRBJ1-2|16
CASSLKTGVSASGYTF
TGTGCCAGCAGCTTGAAGACAGGGGTTTCTGCAAGTGGCTACACCTTC
>TRBV5-4|.|TRBD1|TRBJ1-2|15
CASSLAGTGGLGYTF
TGTGCCAGCAGCTTGGCCGGGACAGGGGGCCTTGGCTACACCTTC